A single sample gave rise to the 28 T cell receptor beta chains below, sequenced in a study of PD-1 blockade in classical Hodgkin lymphoma (dated by TCRdb to about 2020). Taken with the paper, the label for time point translates to: cycle 1 day 1 (C1D1), immediately before nivolumab initiation. Relapse after autologous stem cell transplantation had occurred in all trial patients, and cohorts A, B and C were distinguished by prior brentuximab vedotin exposure. Using a Miltenyi CD8+ T cell isolation kit, CD8+ T cells were purified from thawed PBMCs through magnetic negative selection. Receptor libraries were prepared by the immunoSEQ multiplex PCR assay. As stored in TCRdb, this immuneACCESS dataset retains in-frame rearrangements with V and J assigned. A fraction of the clones does not appear; measured against another copy, unresolved V genes explain less than half of the discrepancy, and the remainder lacks a known reason. The sample profile shows under 1,000 clones; roughly 84% of them were found once. About a third of the sample rests with the top ten.

Sequenced here: CD8+ T cells from blood, sampled at baseline. These receptors all stem from a human donor with classical Hodgkin lymphoma.

The J gene is TRBJ2-2, the V gene TRBV4-1; TRBD1 matches 7 bases. The junction had 5 bases not matched to a gene; V was cut back by 0 bases and J by 4 bases. The CDR3 covers 16 residues. Germline V CDR1 and CDR2: MGHRA, YSYEKL. CDR3 loop: CASSQDGGQFTGELFF. The CDR3 coding sequence is TGCGCCAGCAGCCAAGATGGGGGACAGTTCACCGGGGAGCTGTTTTTT.

In its sample, this clone was seen a few times. V gene TRBV5-6 combines with J gene TRBJ1-2; a possible D gene is TRBD1 (5 bases). Germline V lookup: CDR1 SGHDT, CDR2 YYEEEE. CDR3 length equals 14 residues. Trimming took 1 base from V and 6 from J, leaving 13 bases between them. The CDR3 reads CASSLWGTGHGYTF. The CDR3 nucleotides read TGTGCCAGCAGCTTGTGGGGCACAGGCCATGGCTACACCTTC.

On this clone itself: Its ends do not fully match the called genes, so a read error is possible. The V call is TRBV5-3, the J call TRBJ1-1, with D perhaps TRBD1 (5 bases). TRBV5-3 belongs to the ORF category, with a function that is uncertain. This CDR3 has 14 amino acids. The CDR3 spells CASSSTPEGAEAFF. CDR3 DNA: TGTGCCAGCAGCTCAACCCCGGAAGGGGCTGAAGCTTTCTTT.

This clone was seen once. The CDR3 DNA reads TGTGCCAGCAGCGTAGGACTAGCGGGGGCAGATACGCAGTATTTT. This sequence encodes CASSVGLAGADTQYF. This chain connects TRBV9 to TRBJ2-3, with 12 bases that match TRBD2. CDR3 length equals 15 residues. Trimming took 0 bases from V and 4 from J; bases not matched to a gene: 0. Germline assignment: CDR1 SGDLS and CDR2 YYNGEE.

This clone showed up just a few times. This sequence joins TRBV7-3 and TRBJ1-3, with D unresolved. The CDR3 runs 16 residues. CDR1 SGHTA and CDR2 FQGTGA come from the germline V gene. Trimming removed 2 bases from V and 2 bases from J, with 13 bases in between. In nucleotides, the CDR3 is TGTGCCAGCAGCTTAGGACCGACGGGCCCTGGAAACACCATATATTTT. Protein sequence: CASSLGPTGPGNTIYF.

This clone was seen only a few times. The gene calls are TRBV19 and TRBJ1-5; D uncertain. Germline CDR1 reads LNHDA; CDR2 reads SQIVND (reference sequence). V was cut by 3 bases and J by 1 base, with 10 bases left in between. There are 15 residues in the CDR3. The CDR3, as DNA: TGTGCCAGTAGTATCGGGGAATCAAGCAATCAGCCCCAGCATTTT. Its translation: CASSIGESSNQPQHF.

A note on this clone: One end of the junction fails to match germline, which may point to a read error. The chain combines TRBV7-9 with TRBJ2-5; 7 nucleotides line up with TRBD2. The CDR3 contains 18 residues. Germline assignment: CDR1 SEHNR and CDR2 FQNEAQ (reference sequence). CDR3 nucleotides: TGTGCCAGCAGCGAATACCGGGACTATGAAATACTCGAAGATCTCGAGCACTTC. Residues: CASSEYRDYEILEDLEHF.

The J gene is TRBJ2-2, the V gene TRBV7-9; TRBD1 matches 7 bases. Looked up from germline, CDR1 is SEHNR and CDR2 is FQNEAQ (reference sequence). The length of the CDR3 is 18 residues. The J segment lost 1 base and the V segment lost 5 bases, leaving 13 bases of the junction unmatched. CDR3 loop: CASSPVKGRGWNTGELFF. In nucleotides, the CDR3 is TGTGCCAGCAGCCCGGTGAAGGGCAGGGGGTGGAACACCGGGGAGCTGTTTTTT.

The V and J genes are TRBV5-1 and TRBJ2-7, with 10 bases fitting TRBD1. The CDR3 is made up of 14 amino acids. The germline CDR1 and CDR2 sequences are SGHRS and YFSETQ. V was clipped by 4 bases and J by 6 bases; unmatched bases: 7. CDR3 DNA sequence: TGCGCCAGCAGCCTCGGGACAGGGGTCTTCGAGCAGTACTTC. Its protein is CASSLGTGVFEQYF. The complete variable domain, with remaining parts taken from reference TRBV5-1 and TRBJ2-7, reads KAGVTQTPRYLIKTRGQQVTLSCSPISGHRSVSWYQQTPGQGLQFLFEYFSETQRNKGNFPGRFSGRQFSNSRSEMNVSTLELGDSALYLCASSLGTGVFEQYFGPGTRLTVT.

The rearrangement joins TRBV7-6 to TRBJ2-5; D remains ambiguous. The J call may be incorrect, as the DNA end agrees better with TRBJ2-7. The germline V gene encodes CDR1 SGHVS and CDR2 FNYEAQ. This CDR3 is built from 12 residues. DNA for the CDR3: TGTGCCAGCAGCTCCAGCTCCTACGAGCAGTACTTC. Amino acid sequence: CASSSSSYEQYF.

J is TRBJ2-1 and V is TRBV6-5; TRBD1 matches 8 bases. Trimming took 6 bases from V and 7 from J; bases not matched to a gene: 11. The germline V gene encodes CDR1 MNHEY and CDR2 SVGAGI. CDR3 size: 15 residues. CDR3 bases: TGTGCCAGCAGCGCCAGGACAGGGCCTTGGAATGAGCAGTTCTTC. Its translation is CASSARTGPWNEQFF.

The chain is built from TRBV7-6 and TRBJ2-2; D uncertain. V shed 6 bases and J shed 0 bases, with 14 bases lying between them. CDR3 length: 16 residues. Germline CDR1 reads SGHVS; CDR2 reads FNYEAQ. In nucleotides, the CDR3 is TGTGCCAGCAGTTCACTTTTTTTCGCGAACACCGGGGAGCTGTTTTTT. Residues: CASSSLFFANTGELFF. The full variable domain, rest sourced from reference TRBV7-6 and TRBJ2-2, is GAGVSQSPRYKVTKRGQDVALRCDPISGHVSLYWYRQALGQGPEFLTYFNYEAQQDKSGLPNDRFSAERPEGSISTLTIQRTEQRDSAMYRCASSSLFFANTGELFFGEGSRLTVL.

The gene calls are TRBV10-2 and TRBJ2-7; 7 nucleotides line up with TRBD1. With V trimmed by 6 bases and J by 0 bases, 2 bases remained unmatched. Germline CDR1 reads WSHSY; CDR2 reads SAAADI. The CDR3 has 13 residues. The CDR3 coding sequence is TGCGCCAGCAGCGACAGGGTCTCCTACGAGCAGTACTTC. Translating it yields CASSDRVSYEQYF.

This clone came up once. The rearrangement joins TRBV5-6 to TRBJ1-2; D not resolved. Germline CDR1 reads SGHDT; CDR2 reads YYEEEE. The CDR3 contains 14 residues. The V gene lost 1 base and the J gene lost 8 bases, with 15 bases spanning the gap. The CDR3 sequence: CASSLLQASGGYTF. The DNA for the CDR3 is TGTGCCAGCAGCTTGCTCCAGGCCTCTGGCGGCTACACCTTC. Drawing the rest from reference TRBV5-6 and TRBJ1-2, the complete variable domain is DAGVTQSPTHLIKTRGQQVTLRCSPKSGHDTVSWYQQALGQGPQFIFQYYEEEERQRGNFPDRFSGHQFPNYSSELNVNALLLGDSALYLCASSLLQASGGYTFGSGTRLTVV.

The table lists this clone with a count of one. V and J are TRBV7-2 and TRBJ2-7; 11 bases fit TRBD1. The CDR3 runs to 15 residues. In germline, CDR1 is SGHTA, CDR2 FQGNSA. Trimming cost V 3 bases and J 2 bases; bases outside gene matches: 3. CDR3 bases: TGTGCCAGCAGCTTCGGGACAGGGGGGACCTACGAGCAGTACTTC. It yields the protein CASSFGTGGTYEQYF.

The chain uses TRBV25-1 and TRBJ2-3; D is unclear. This CDR3 has 12 residues. Trimming left V 3 bases short and J 3 bases short, with 4 bases between. Germline loops: CDR1 MGHDK, CDR2 SYGVNS. CDR3 residues: CASSDETDTQYF. In nucleotides, the CDR3 is TGTGCCAGCAGTGACGAAACAGATACGCAGTATTTT. The complete variable domain, with remaining parts taken from reference TRBV25-1 and TRBJ2-3, reads EADIYQTPRYLVIGTGKKITLECSQTMGHDKMYWYQQDPGMELHLIHYSYGVNSTEKGDLSSESTVSRIRTEHFPLTLESARPSHTSQYLCASSDETDTQYFGPGTRLTVL.

This chain uses TRBV5-4 with TRBJ2-3; D gene ambiguous. The CDR3 extends over 11 amino acids. V was cut by 0 bases and J by 6 bases, with 2 bases left in between. CDR1 is SGHNT and CDR2 is YYREEE in the germline V gene (reference sequence). CDR3 sequence: CASSLDDTQYF. The CDR3, as DNA: TGTGCCAGCAGCTTGGATGATACGCAGTATTTT.

CDR3 in amino acids: CASSGRNSGRTLFTYEQYF. The DNA of the CDR3 is TGTGCCAGCAGTGGTAGGAATAGCGGGAGAACACTATTCACCTACGAGCAGTACTTC. The rearrangement uses TRBV6-1 and TRBJ2-7, with 9 bases lining up with TRBD2. Unmatched junction bases numbered 18, after V lost 4 bases and J lost 2 bases. The CDR3 is made up of 19 amino acids. The germline V gene has CDR1 MNHNS and CDR2 SASEGT.

This clone was seen more than once but under ten times. The chain joins TRBV7-6 to TRBJ1-4, with TRBD1 matching 8 bases. The CDR3 is made up of 14 amino acids. The trim removed 4 bases at V and 8 bases at J, leaving 6 bases unmatched. Germline loops: CDR1 SGHVS, CDR2 FNYEAQ. CDR3 sequence reads: CASSSRQGHEKLFF. The CDR3, as DNA: TGTGCCAGCAGCTCTCGACAGGGGCACGAAAAACTGTTTTTT.

This clone occurred a few times. J is TRBJ1-5 and V is TRBV7-9, with D perhaps matching TRBD1 (6 bases). The germline gives CDR1 SEHNR, CDR2 FQNEAQ (reference sequence). The CDR3 is 14 amino acids. Trimming left V 3 bases short and J 3 bases short, with 9 bases between. The chain's CDR3 is CASSLGGLNQPQHF. The CDR3 nucleotides read TGTGCCAGCAGCTTGGGGGGCCTCAATCAGCCCCAGCATTTT.

The chain has TRBV5-6 and TRBJ2-7; 8 nucleotides agree with TRBD2. The junction had 5 bases not matched to a gene; V was cut back by 0 bases and J by 3 bases. The CDR3 is 15 amino acids. Germline V gives CDR1 SGHDT, CDR2 YYEEEE. The chain's CDR3 is CASSLETGRDYEQYF. The CDR3 bases are TGTGCCAGCAGCTTGGAGACCGGGAGGGACTACGAGCAGTACTTC.

The chain combines TRBV7-9 with TRBJ2-3, with D maybe TRBD1 (6 bases). With 5 bases removed from V and 2 bases from J, the gap between germline ends came to 17 bases. Germline assignment: CDR1 SEHNR and CDR2 FQNEAQ (reference sequence). CDR3 length: 16 amino acids. The CDR3 DNA is TGTGCCAGCAGCCTACCCCTAGGGGGAGCCACAGATACGCAGTATTTT. Its translation: CASSLPLGGATDTQYF.

The genes are TRBV6-1 and TRBJ2-1; TRBD1 is a possible D gene (6 bases). Germline-derived CDR1 and CDR2 are MNHNS and SASEGT. This CDR3 region has 14 residues. The V end lost 4 bases, the J end lost 6 bases, and 13 bases lay between the germline ends. CDR3 sequence: CASSGGSGANEQFF. CDR3 nucleotide sequence: TGTGCCAGCAGTGGGGGGTCAGGGGCCAATGAGCAGTTCTTC.

The V call is TRBV7-9, the J call TRBJ2-1; TRBD2 matches at 7 bases. V lost 0 bases and J lost 7; bases outside the gene matches: 6. This CDR3 has 15 amino acids. Germline-derived CDR1 and CDR2 are SEHNR and FQNEAQ (reference sequence). CDR3 protein: CASSLAGGAGNEQFF. The CDR3 bases are TGTGCCAGCAGCTTAGCGGGAGGGGCTGGAAATGAGCAGTTCTTC.

This clone was detected only once. This CDR3 reads CAIRGGSYEQYF. CDR3 coding DNA: TGTGCCATCAGAGGGGGGTCCTACGAGCAGTACTTC. The V call is TRBV10-3, the J call TRBJ2-7, with D perhaps TRBD1 or TRBD2 (6 bases each). CDR1 is ENHRY, CDR2 SYGVKD, per germline. This CDR3 spans 12 amino acids. The V and J ends lost 6 bases and 1 base respectively, with 7 bases between them.

The V call is TRBV4-1, the J call TRBJ2-7; D perhaps matches TRBD2 (7 bases). CDR1 and CDR2 (germline): MGHRA, YSYEKL. This CDR3 region has 15 residues. V lost 4 bases to trimming and J lost 3 bases, with 16 bases between them. CDR3 bases: TGCGCCAGCAGCCTGGGGGGCGGGGGAGTCTACGAGCAGTACTTC. Amino acid sequence: CASSLGGGGVYEQYF.

The V gene is TRBV27, the J gene TRBJ1-2; 8 bases are a match to TRBD1. Per the germline V gene, CDR1 is MNHEY and CDR2 is SMNVEV (reference sequence). This CDR3 region has 14 residues. V was clipped by 4 bases and J by 2 bases; unmatched bases: 3. This chain's CDR3 is CASSSRTGNYGYTF. DNA of the CDR3: TGTGCCAGCAGTTCTCGGACAGGGAACTATGGCTACACCTTC.

The chain recombines TRBV30 with TRBJ2-7; 7 nucleotides line up with TRBD2. Germline CDR1 is GTSNPN and CDR2 is SVGIG (reference sequence). The trim removed 2 bases at V and 7 bases at J, leaving 20 bases unmatched. The CDR3 has 17 residues. CDR3 amino acids: CAWSPPGRGRGGLEQYF. Here the CDR3 DNA reads TGTGCCTGGAGTCCACCGGGCCGCGGGAGAGGAGGTTTGGAGCAGTACTTC.